This is a list of T cell receptor beta chains from one sample in a study of OX40 agonist ivuxolimab in advanced cancers. The method was immunoSEQ multiplex PCR; TCRdb's version includes in-frame clones alone and lacks a portion of them. Found here are 35,000 to 55,000 clones, 87% of them singletons; the top ten hold around 14%. The material sequenced was CD4+ or CD8+ T cells sorted from blood, taken in a trial of the OX40 agonist ivuxolimab. The receptor set was obtained from an adult with an advanced solid tumor such as melanoma, head and neck, liver or kidney cancer. Both conserved end residues are part of each CDR3. D genes are given only for firm matches. Clone size is not always given. Where it is, it says once, few, many or a class for expanded clones.

D gene,J gene,V gene,clone size,CDR3 protein,CDR3 DNA
TRBD2,TRBJ2-1,TRBV7-3,once,CASSLTPGLAGGSNEQFF,TGTGCCAGCAGCCTGACGCCGGGACTAGCGGGAGGTAGTAATGAGCAGTTCTTC
TRBD1,TRBJ1-1,TRBV10-3,NA,CAISEQDRGTTEAFF,TGTGCCATCAGTGAACAGGACAGGGGAACCACTGAAGCTTTCTTT
NA,TRBJ2-7,TRBV4-2,NA,CASSQGVGRSNSYEQYF,TGTGCCAGCAGCCAGGGGGTGGGGAGGTCAAACTCCTACGAGCAGTACTTC
NA,TRBJ1-1,TRBV4-2,NA,CASSRNTGNTEAFF,TGTGCCAGCAGCAGAAATACAGGTAACACTGAAGCTTTCTTT
TRBD2,TRBJ2-3,TRBV7-3,NA,CASSLTLAGGPEDTQYF,TGTGCCAGCAGCTTAACGTTAGCGGGAGGGCCGGAAGATACGCAGTATTTT
NA,TRBJ2-6,TRBV19,NA,CASSNPTGFGANVLTF,TGTGCCAGTAGTAACCCAACAGGGTTTGGGGCCAACGTCCTGACTTTC
TRBD2,TRBJ2-7,TRBV4-1,few,CASSQDSGSSYEQYF,TGTGCCAGCAGCCAAGATAGCGGGAGCTCCTACGAGCAGTACTTC
TRBD2,TRBJ2-7,TRBV29-1,NA,CSVEEWLAGGIYEQYF,TGCAGCGTTGAAGAATGGCTAGCGGGAGGTATCTACGAGCAGTACTTC
TRBD2,TRBJ2-5,TRBV10-2,NA,CASRAGTSGTGTQYF,TGCGCCAGCAGGGCAGGGACTAGCGGGACCGGGACCCAGTACTTC
NA,TRBJ2-1,TRBV7-6,NA,CASSFSLNYEQFF,TGTGCCAGCAGCTTTAGCCTGAATTATGAGCAGTTCTTC
NA,TRBJ2-7,TRBV6-6,NA,CASSPPRGYEQYF,TGTGCCAGCAGTCCCCCACGGGGCTACGAGCAGTACTTC
NA,TRBJ1-2,TRBV7-6,NA,CASSLRTENYGYTF,TGTGCCAGCAGCTTGCGGACAGAAAACTATGGCTACACCTTC
NA,TRBJ2-7,TRBV5-8,NA,CASSLSSYEQYF,TGTGCCAGCAGCTTGTCCTCGTACGAGCAGTACTTC
TRBD2,TRBJ2-7,TRBV5-6,NA,CASRRTSGSYEQYF,TGTGCCAGCAGACGGACTAGCGGGTCCTACGAGCAGTACTTC
TRBD2,TRBJ2-5,TRBV30,NA,CASRLAGGVETQYF,TGTGCCTCAAGACTAGCGGGAGGGGTCGAGACCCAGTACTTC
TRBD1,TRBJ2-3,TRBV4-2,NA,CASSHRTGSTDTQYF,TGTGCCAGCAGCCATCGGACAGGGAGCACAGATACGCAGTATTTT
NA,TRBJ2-5,TRBV6-5,NA,CASSRQAQETQYF,TGTGCCAGCAGTAGGCAGGCTCAAGAGACCCAGTACTTC
NA,TRBJ1-2,TRBV7-8,NA,CASSKGSWEGSFHGYTF,TGTGCCAGCAGCAAGGGGTCTTGGGAAGGCAGTTTCCATGGCTACACCTTC
NA,TRBJ1-4,TRBV4-2,NA,CASSPEGMGEKLFF,TGTGCCAGCAGCCCCGAAGGAATGGGGGAAAAACTGTTTTTT
TRBD2,TRBJ2-1,TRBV2,NA,CASSVGLAGVGEQFF,TGTGCCAGCAGTGTAGGCCTAGCGGGAGTCGGTGAGCAGTTCTTC
NA,TRBJ1-4,TRBV7-6,few,CASSLRRKLFF,TGTGCCAGCAGCTTAAGGCGGAAACTGTTTTTT
NA,TRBJ2-3,TRBV18,NA,CASSPITDTQYF,TGTGCCAGCTCACCAATAACAGATACGCAGTATTTT
NA,TRBJ2-2,TRBV28,NA,CASSLIGSGELFF,TGTGCCAGCAGTTTAATAGGGTCCGGGGAGCTGTTTTTT
NA,TRBJ1-1,TRBV30,NA,CAWMATNTEAFF,TGTGCCTGGATGGCCACCAACACTGAAGCTTTCTTT
NA,TRBJ1-6,TRBV15,NA,CATSRVIGPLHF,TGTGCCACCAGCAGGGTCATCGGACCCCTCCACTTT
NA,TRBJ1-1,TRBV5-4,NA,CASSPKTGAGNTEAFF,TGTGCCAGCAGCCCTAAGACGGGGGCCGGGAACACTGAAGCTTTCTTT
TRBD2,TRBJ2-1,TRBV4-1,NA,CASSQDSGTSGYNEQFF,TGCGCCAGCAGCCAAGATTCCGGGACTAGCGGTTACAATGAGCAGTTCTTC
NA,TRBJ1-2,TRBV6-1,NA,CASRLGTHYGYTF,TGTGCCAGCAGGTTAGGGACACATTATGGCTACACCTTC
TRBD2,TRBJ2-3,TRBV13,NA,CASSSGTSGKGVLGTDTQYF,TGTGCCAGCAGCTCCGGGACTAGCGGGAAGGGTGTGTTGGGCACAGATACGCAGTATTTT
TRBD1,TRBJ1-2,TRBV6-5,NA,CASRRQGANYGYTF,TGTGCCAGCAGACGACAGGGGGCTAACTATGGCTACACCTTC
NA,TRBJ2-7,TRBV19,NA,CASSLGPASYEQYF,TGTGCCAGTAGTCTCGGACCTGCCTCCTACGAGCAGTACTTC
NA,TRBJ2-5,TRBV9,NA,CASSVEGGGETQYF,TGTGCCAGCAGCGTAGAAGGGGGTGGAGAGACCCAGTACTTC
NA,TRBJ1-2,TRBV7-2,NA,CASSLVGNYGYTF,TGTGCCAGCAGCTTAGTGGGAAACTATGGCTACACCTTC
TRBD2,TRBJ2-7,TRBV28,NA,CASSDKAGGAYEQYF,TGTGCCAGCAGTGACAAAGCGGGAGGAGCCTACGAGCAGTACTTC
TRBD1,TRBJ2-7,TRBV28,NA,CASSLGGQGSFYEQYF,TGTGCCAGCAGTTTAGGAGGACAGGGTTCTTTCTACGAGCAGTACTTC
NA,TRBJ2-5,TRBV7-6,NA,CASSFGTPQETQYF,TGTGCCAGCAGCTTCGGGACACCTCAAGAGACCCAGTACTTC
TRBD2,TRBJ2-1,TRBV7-3,NA,CASSFKRGGGNEQFF,TGTGCCAGCAGCTTTAAGCGGGGGGGCGGTAATGAGCAGTTCTTC
TRBD1,TRBJ2-1,TRBV5-1,NA,CASSPQTGNNEQFF,TGCGCCAGCAGCCCTCAGACAGGGAACAATGAGCAGTTCTTC
NA,TRBJ2-5,TRBV5-4,NA,CASSLGHAFQETQYF,TGTGCCAGCAGCTTGGGACATGCGTTCCAAGAGACCCAGTACTTC
NA,TRBJ1-3,TRBV5-1,once,CASSSGRPQGGNTIYF,TGCGCCAGCAGCTCAGGGCGGCCCCAAGGTGGAAACACCATATATTTT
NA,TRBJ2-7,TRBV11-2,NA,CASSSRGHPYEQYF,TGTGCCAGCAGCTCACGGGGACACCCCTACGAGCAGTACTTC
TRBD2,TRBJ2-1,TRBV7-3,NA,CASSAGLNDEQFF,TGTGCCAGCTCGGCGGGACTAAATGATGAGCAGTTCTTC
NA,TRBJ2-5,TRBV6-1,NA,CAPRETYLPEETQYF,TGTGCCCCTCGGGAGACTTACCTGCCCGAAGAGACCCAGTACTTC
NA,TRBJ2-7,TRBV20-1,NA,CSAGQLYEQYF,TGCAGTGCTGGGCAGCTCTACGAGCAGTACTTC
NA,TRBJ1-5,TRBV2,NA,CASSDRVYNQPQHF,TGTGCCAGCAGTGACAGGGTGTACAATCAGCCCCAGCATTTT
NA,TRBJ1-5,TRBV7-2,once,CASSLGIHSNQPQHF,TGTGCCAGCAGCTTAGGGATTCATAGCAATCAGCCCCAGCATTTT
NA,TRBJ1-1,TRBV7-9,once,CASSSGGRTEAFF,TGTGCCAGCAGCTCGGGGGGCCGCACTGAAGCTTTCTTT
NA,TRBJ2-4,TRBV9,NA,CASSVEAATGLGSKNIQYF,TGTGCCAGCAGCGTAGAGGCCGCTACAGGCTTAGGGTCCAAAAACATTCAGTACTTC
NA,TRBJ2-7,TRBV25-1,medium-sized,CASSGTPDSHEQYF,TGTGCCAGCAGTGGCACTCCCGACAGCCACGAGCAGTACTTC
TRBD1,TRBJ2-5,TRBV27,NA,CASSRTGFGETQYF,TGTGCCAGCAGTCGGACAGGGTTTGGGGAGACCCAGTACTTC